These 2 T cell receptor beta chains came from one sample sequenced in a study of T cells in tuberculosis. Clones were read by immunoSEQ multiplex PCR, and TCRdb kept only the in-frame ones, dropping some. The sample has tens of thousands of clones; approximately 90% are singletons. The source material was PBMCs. Every receptor here comes from a donor aged 10-29 years with latent tuberculosis or without tuberculosis infection.

The chain joins TRBV12-5 to TRBJ2-7; tentatively, D is TRBD2 (5 bases). This CDR3 is 15 amino acids long. V dropped 1 base and J dropped 1 base, with 11 bases sitting between them. In germline, CDR1 is LGHNT, CDR2 FRNRAP. The CDR3 here is CASGLGPPGSYEQYF. In DNA form, the CDR3 reads TGTGCTAGTGGTTTGGGTCCCCCGGGGTCCTACGAGCAGTACTTC.

The V gene is TRBV11-2, the J gene TRBJ1-2, with D possibly TRBD1 on 6 matching bases. The germline V gene encodes CDR1 SGHAT and CDR2 FQNNGV. The V gene lost 5 bases and the J gene lost 8 bases, with 12 bases spanning the gap. This CDR3 is 12 amino acids long. The CDR3 coding sequence is TGTGCCAGCAGCCAAAACAGGGACGGCTACACCTTC. This translates into CASSQNRDGYTF.